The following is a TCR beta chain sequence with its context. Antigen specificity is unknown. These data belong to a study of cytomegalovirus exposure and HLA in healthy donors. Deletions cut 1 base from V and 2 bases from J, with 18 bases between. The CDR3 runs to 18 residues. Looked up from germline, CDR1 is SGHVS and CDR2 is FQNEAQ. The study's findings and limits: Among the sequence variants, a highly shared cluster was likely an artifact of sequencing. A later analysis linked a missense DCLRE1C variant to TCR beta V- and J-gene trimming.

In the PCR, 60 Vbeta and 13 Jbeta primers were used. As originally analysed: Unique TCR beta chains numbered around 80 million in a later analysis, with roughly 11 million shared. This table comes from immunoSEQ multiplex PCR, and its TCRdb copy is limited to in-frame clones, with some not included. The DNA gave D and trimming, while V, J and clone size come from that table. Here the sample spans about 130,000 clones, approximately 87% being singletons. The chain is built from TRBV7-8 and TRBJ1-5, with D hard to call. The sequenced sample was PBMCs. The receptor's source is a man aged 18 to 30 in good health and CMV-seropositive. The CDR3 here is CASSLGAIGGPGNQPQHF. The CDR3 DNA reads TGTGCCAGCAGCTTAGGCGCGATAGGAGGGCCTGGCAATCAGCCCCAGCATTTT. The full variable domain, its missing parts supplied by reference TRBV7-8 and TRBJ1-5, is GAGVSQSPRYKVAKRGQDVALRCDPISGHVSLFWYQQALGQGPEFLTYFQNEAQLDKSGLPSDRFFAERPEGSVSTLKIQRTQQEDSAVYLCASSLGAIGGPGNQPQHFGDGTRLSIL.